The 14 T cell receptor beta chains given below trace back to one sample, sequenced in a study of T cells of healthy individuals. A single record per CDR3 protein comes from TCRdb applying MiXCR to the 5' RACE reads. This sample has approximately 100,000 distinct CDR3 sequences, with 15% to 20% found just once. These receptors originate from a human donor in good health.

The chain has TRBV3-1 and TRBJ2-3, with 8 nucleotides matching TRBD2. Germline-derived CDR1 and CDR2 are LGHDT and YNNKEL (reference sequence). The CDR3 runs to 18 residues. Trimming at V came to 0 bases and at J to 4 bases, leaving 12 bases not matched to a gene. The CDR3 is CASSQDHWSAGGSDTQYF. The DNA of the CDR3 is TGTGCCAGCAGCCAAGATCATTGGAGTGCGGGGGGATCAGATACGCAGTATTTT.

This clonotype was detected only a few times. This chain links TRBV10-3 with TRBJ2-2; D gene uncertain. The CDR3 has 15 residues. Germline V gives CDR1 ENHRY, CDR2 SYGVKD. V was clipped by 10 bases and J by 5 bases, with 20 bases between them. The CDR3 DNA reads TGTGCCACCTGGAAGGCAGACGCACGAACCGGGGAGCTGTTTTTT. Amino acid sequence: CATWKADARTGELFF.

The chain carries TRBV24-1 and TRBJ2-5, with 7 bases matching TRBD1. Germline lookup yields CDR1 KGHDR and CDR2 SFDVKD. The trim removed 4 bases at V and 0 bases at J, leaving 7 bases unmatched. The CDR3 has 16 amino acids. The CDR3 region has the DNA TGTGCCACCAGTGACCCCGGGACAGCGTACCAAGAGACCCAGTACTTC. It encodes CATSDPGTAYQETQYF.

This chain connects TRBV25-1 to TRBJ2-1; TRBD2 aligns across 12 bases. Germline V gene lookup returns CDR1 MGHDK and CDR2 SYGVNS. V lost 7 bases to trimming and J lost 12 bases; unmatched junction nucleotides: 16. The CDR3 totals 16 residues. CDR3 bases: TGTGCCAGCACGGGCGGGCTGACTAGCGGGGGCAGAGGGCAGTTCTTC. Its translation: CASTGGLTSGGRGQFF.

This clonotype is classed as medium-sized. V is TRBV21-1 and J is TRBJ2-7; TRBD2 was called by the table and not checked on the DNA. TRBV21-1 is classified as a pseudogene. The CDR3 runs 13 residues. The CDR3 loop is CASSKTGEYEQYF. For the CDR3, the DNA is TGTGCCAGCAGCAAAACGGGGGAGTACGAGCAGTACTTC.

Only a few counts were recorded for this clonotype. The J gene is TRBJ2-3, the V gene TRBV20-1, with D unresolved. This CDR3 contains 14 residues. Looked up from germline, CDR1 is DFQATT and CDR2 is SNEGSKA (reference sequence). V was cut by 6 bases and J by 7 bases, with 20 bases left in between. CDR3 in DNA: TGCAGTGCAGGGCGAGCAGTAGGAATTCATACGCAGTATTTT. Its protein product is CSAGRAVGIHTQYF.

This chain connects TRBV23-1 to TRBJ1-2; D is undetermined. TRBV23-1 is noted as an ORF with a role that remains uncertain. The CDR3 runs 16 residues. Trimming took 4 bases from V and 4 from J, leaving 19 bases between them. CDR3 protein: CASSPSQGRSRYGYTF. The DNA of the CDR3 is TGCGCCAGCAGTCCATCCCAAGGACGATCGCGCTATGGCTACACCTTC.

The rearrangement joins TRBV5-1 to TRBJ2-3; D remains unclear. Trimming cost V 5 bases and J 4 bases, with 11 bases left between them. The CDR3 runs to 13 residues. The germline gives CDR1 SGHRS, CDR2 YFSETQ. CDR3 bases: TGCGCCAGCAGAACCGCACCTGCAGATACGCAGTATTTT. It yields the protein CASRTAPADTQYF.

This clonotype has only a few counts. The chain is built from TRBV5-1 and TRBJ2-1, with TRBD2 matching over 16 bases. From germline, CDR1 is SGHRS and CDR2 YFSETQ. With V trimmed by 3 bases and J by 2 bases, 5 bases remained unmatched. The CDR3 loop spans 18 amino acids. The CDR3: CASSSGLAGGLTYNEQFF. The CDR3 bases are TGCGCCAGCAGCTCGGGACTAGCGGGAGGGCTGACCTACAATGAGCAGTTCTTC.

This clonotype was found a few times. The V and J genes are TRBV20-1 and TRBJ1-5; a possible D gene is TRBD1 (6 bases). The CDR3 is 14 amino acids. The germline gives CDR1 DFQATT, CDR2 SNEGSKA (reference sequence). Between the trimmed V and J ends, which lost 6 bases and 2 bases, there was a span of 14 bases. CDR3 nucleotides: TGCAGTGCGCCTGTGGACAGTGGCAATCAGCCCCAGCATTTT. It encodes CSAPVDSGNQPQHF.

The chain has TRBV5-6 and TRBJ1-5, with D possibly being TRBD1 (6 bases). Deletions cut 4 bases from V and 7 bases from J, with 12 bases between. Germline loops: CDR1 SGHDT, CDR2 YYEEEE. CDR3 size: 13 residues. The CDR3 DNA is TGTGCCAGCAGCCTGGGGGGGGCGCAGCCCCAGCATTTT. Protein: CASSLGGAQPQHF.

The chain employs TRBV20-1 and TRBJ2-3; no clear D gene. In germline, CDR1 is DFQATT, CDR2 SNEGSKA (reference sequence). The V and J ends lost 2 bases and 4 bases respectively, with 13 bases between them. The CDR3 totals 14 residues. The CDR3 loop is CSARLGPRPDTQYF. The CDR3 DNA reads TGCAGTGCTAGACTTGGACCCCGTCCAGATACGCAGTATTTT.

The table lists this clonotype with a few counts. The chain carries TRBV7-2 and TRBJ1-5, with 7 bases lining up with TRBD1. This CDR3 region has 15 residues. The ends lost 1 base at V and 2 bases at J; junction bases unmatched: 2. From germline, CDR1 is SGHTA and CDR2 FQGNSA. CDR3 amino acids: CASSLVGGGNQPQHF. The CDR3 DNA reads as TGTGCCAGCAGCTTAGTAGGGGGCGGCAATCAGCCCCAGCATTTT. Drawing the rest from reference TRBV7-2 and TRBJ1-5, the complete variable domain is GAGVSQSPSNKVTEKGKDVELRCDPISGHTALYWYRQSLGQGLEFLIYFQGNSAPDKSGLPSDRFSAERTGGSVSTLTIQRTQQEDSAVYLCASSLVGGGNQPQHFGDGTRLSIL.

This clonotype was found many times. The chain links TRBV19 to TRBJ2-5, with 8 nucleotides matching TRBD2. J was trimmed by 5 bases and V by 9 bases; bases with no gene match: 14. This CDR3 comprises 15 residues. Germline CDR1 and CDR2: LNHDA and SQIVND (reference sequence). DNA for the CDR3: TGTGCCAGCGGCCTATACGGGACTAGTCACGAGACCCAGTACTTC. It encodes CASGLYGTSHETQYF.